This T cell receptor beta chain originates from a study of OX40 agonist ivuxolimab in advanced cancers. TCRdb's table, derived via immunoSEQ multiplex PCR, lists solely in-frame clones and lacks some. The profile shows roughly 36,000 clones, over 85% of them singletons. General study points: At doses 0.1 to 3.0 mg/kg, CD4+ and CD8+ clones expanded.

This CDR3 is built from 15 residues. Remarks on this clone: Its matching antigen is unknown.

This clonotype was obtained from an adult with an advanced solid tumor such as melanoma, head and neck, liver or kidney cancer. V gene TRBV21-1 combines with J gene TRBJ1-6; the table's D call TRBD1 went unverified against the DNA. TRBV21-1 is an annotated pseudogene. Sequencing was performed on CD4+ or CD8+ T cells sorted from blood, taken in a trial of the OX40 agonist ivuxolimab. This CDR3 reads CASSKGQYYNSPLHF. The CDR3 nucleotides are TGTGCCAGCAGCAAAGGACAGTACTATAATTCACCCCTCCACTTT.